This T cell receptor (beta chain) emerged from a study of blood T cell repertoires in COVID-19. Study background: From T cells, B-cell-depleted T cells, or PBMCs came the material, which was cDNA or gDNA.

In the authors' workflow: For nucleated cells, counts were estimated from reference gene primer amplification. TCRdb's table, derived via immunoSEQ multiplex PCR, lists solely in-frame clones and lacks some. The DNA gave D and trimming, while V, J and clone size come from that table. The data show about 110,000 clones, around four fifths seen once. Trimming cost V 0 bases and J 4 bases; bases outside gene matches: 3. The CDR3 runs 15 residues. The V gene's germline CDR1 is SGHTA and CDR2 FQGNSA. The TCR comes from a woman between 70 and 85 years old with acute or convalescent COVID-19. The specimen sequenced was peripheral blood. The chain links TRBV7-2 to TRBJ1-3, with 7 positions matching TRBD1. In nucleotides, the CDR3 is TGTGCCAGCAGCTTAGCGCCAGGGGGAGGAAACACCATATATTTT. Its translation: CASSLAPGGGNTIYF.